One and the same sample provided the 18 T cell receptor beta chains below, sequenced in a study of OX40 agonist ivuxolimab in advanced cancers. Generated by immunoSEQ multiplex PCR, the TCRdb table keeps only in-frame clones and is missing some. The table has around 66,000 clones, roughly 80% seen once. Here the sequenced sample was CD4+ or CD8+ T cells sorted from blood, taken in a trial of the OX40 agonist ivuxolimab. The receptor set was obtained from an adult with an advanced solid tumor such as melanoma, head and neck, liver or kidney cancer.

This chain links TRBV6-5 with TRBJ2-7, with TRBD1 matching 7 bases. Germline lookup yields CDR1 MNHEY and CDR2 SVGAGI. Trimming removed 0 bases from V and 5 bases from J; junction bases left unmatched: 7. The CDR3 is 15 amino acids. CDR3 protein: CASSYSDRVANEQYF. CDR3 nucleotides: TGTGCCAGCAGTTACTCCGACAGGGTCGCAAACGAGCAGTACTTC.

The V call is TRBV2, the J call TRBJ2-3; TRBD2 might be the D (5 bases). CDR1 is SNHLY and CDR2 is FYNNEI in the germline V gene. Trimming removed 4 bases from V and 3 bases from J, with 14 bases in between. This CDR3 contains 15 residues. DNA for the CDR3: TGTGCCAGCAGTGCGGGATTCGCAAGAACAGATACGCAGTATTTT. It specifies CASSAGFARTDTQYF.

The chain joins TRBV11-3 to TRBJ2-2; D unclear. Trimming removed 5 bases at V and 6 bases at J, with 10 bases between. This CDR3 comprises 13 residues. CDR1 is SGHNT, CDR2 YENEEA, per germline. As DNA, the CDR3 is TGTGCCAGCAGCAGAAGGGCTGCCGGGGAGCTGTTTTTT. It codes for CASSRRAAGELFF.

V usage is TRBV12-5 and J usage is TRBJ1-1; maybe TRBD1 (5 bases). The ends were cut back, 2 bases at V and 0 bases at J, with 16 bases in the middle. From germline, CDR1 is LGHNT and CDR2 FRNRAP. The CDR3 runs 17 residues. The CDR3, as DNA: TGTGCTAGTGGTTTGTGGGACGGCGGCTACTTGAACACTGAAGCTTTCTTT. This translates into CASGLWDGGYLNTEAFF.

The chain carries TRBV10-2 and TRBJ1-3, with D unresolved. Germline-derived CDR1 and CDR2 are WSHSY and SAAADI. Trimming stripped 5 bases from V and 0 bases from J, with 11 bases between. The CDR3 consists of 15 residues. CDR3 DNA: TGCGCCAGCAGTCCGACGGATTTCTCTGGAAACACCATATATTTT. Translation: CASSPTDFSGNTIYF.

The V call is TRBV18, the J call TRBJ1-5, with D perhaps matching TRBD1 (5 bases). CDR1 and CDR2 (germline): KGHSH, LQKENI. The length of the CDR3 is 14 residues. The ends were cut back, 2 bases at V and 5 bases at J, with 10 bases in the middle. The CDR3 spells CASSPSQGDQPQHF. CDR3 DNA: TGTGCCAGCTCACCATCGCAGGGTGATCAGCCCCAGCATTTT.

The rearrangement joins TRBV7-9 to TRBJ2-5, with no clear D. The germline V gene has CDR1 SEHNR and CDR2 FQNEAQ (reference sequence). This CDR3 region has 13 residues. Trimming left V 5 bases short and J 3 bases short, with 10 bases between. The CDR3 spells CASSPDGEETQYF. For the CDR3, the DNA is TGTGCCAGCAGCCCCGATGGGGAAGAGACCCAGTACTTC.

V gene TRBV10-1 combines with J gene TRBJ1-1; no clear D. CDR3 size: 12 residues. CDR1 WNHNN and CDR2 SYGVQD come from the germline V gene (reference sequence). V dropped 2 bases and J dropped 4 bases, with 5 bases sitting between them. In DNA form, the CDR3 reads TGCGCCAGCAGTGAGGGGGTCACTGAAGCTTTCTTT. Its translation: CASSEGVTEAFF.

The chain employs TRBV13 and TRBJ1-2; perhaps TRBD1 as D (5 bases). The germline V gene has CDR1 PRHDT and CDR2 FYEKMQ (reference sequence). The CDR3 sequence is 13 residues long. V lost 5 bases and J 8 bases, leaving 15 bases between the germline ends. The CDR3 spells CASSAGLGGGYTF. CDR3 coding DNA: TGTGCCAGCAGCGCCGGCCTGGGGGGAGGCTACACCTTC. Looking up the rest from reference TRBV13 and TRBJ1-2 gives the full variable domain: AAGVIQSPRHLIKEKRETATLKCYPIPRHDTVYWYQQGPGQDPQFLISFYEKMQSDKGSIPDRFSAQQFSDYHSELNMSSLELGDSALYFCASSAGLGGGYTFGSGTRLTVV.

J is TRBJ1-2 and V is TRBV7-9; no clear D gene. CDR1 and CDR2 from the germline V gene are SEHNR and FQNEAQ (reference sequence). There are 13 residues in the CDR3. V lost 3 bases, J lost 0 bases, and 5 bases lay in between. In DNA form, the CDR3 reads TGTGCCAGCAGCTTCGATGCTAACTATGGCTACACCTTC. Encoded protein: CASSFDANYGYTF.

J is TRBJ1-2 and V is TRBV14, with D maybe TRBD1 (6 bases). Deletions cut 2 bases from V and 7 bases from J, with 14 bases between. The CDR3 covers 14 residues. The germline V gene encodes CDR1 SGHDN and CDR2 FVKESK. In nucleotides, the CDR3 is TGTGCCAGCAGCCAACACCAGGGGCGAGCTGGCTACACCTTC. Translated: CASSQHQGRAGYTF. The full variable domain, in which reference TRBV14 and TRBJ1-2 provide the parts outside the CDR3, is EAGVTQFPSHSVIEKGQTVTLRCDPISGHDNLYWYRRVMGKEIKFLLHFVKESKQDESGMPNNRFLAERTGGTYSTLKVQPAELEDSGVYFCASSQHQGRAGYTFGSGTRLTVV.

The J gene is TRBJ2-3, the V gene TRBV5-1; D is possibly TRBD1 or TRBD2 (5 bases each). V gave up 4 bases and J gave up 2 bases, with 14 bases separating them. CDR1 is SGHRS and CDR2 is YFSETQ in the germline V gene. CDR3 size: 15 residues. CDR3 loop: CASSGSGTNTDTQYF. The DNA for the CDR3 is TGCGCCAGCAGCGGATCCGGGACGAACACAGATACGCAGTATTTT.

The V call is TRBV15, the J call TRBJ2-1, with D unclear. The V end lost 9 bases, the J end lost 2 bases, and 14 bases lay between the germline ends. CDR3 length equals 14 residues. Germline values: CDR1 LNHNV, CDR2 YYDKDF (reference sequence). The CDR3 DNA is TGTGCCACGGAGCCGGGTTTAACCTACAATGAGCAGTTCTTC. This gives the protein CATEPGLTYNEQFF.

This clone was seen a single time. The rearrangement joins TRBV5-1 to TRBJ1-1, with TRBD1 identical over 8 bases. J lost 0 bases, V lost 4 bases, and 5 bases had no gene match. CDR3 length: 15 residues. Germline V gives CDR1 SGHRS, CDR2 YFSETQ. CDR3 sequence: CASSLGQAMNTEAFF. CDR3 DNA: TGCGCCAGCAGCCTGGGACAGGCGATGAACACTGAAGCTTTCTTT.

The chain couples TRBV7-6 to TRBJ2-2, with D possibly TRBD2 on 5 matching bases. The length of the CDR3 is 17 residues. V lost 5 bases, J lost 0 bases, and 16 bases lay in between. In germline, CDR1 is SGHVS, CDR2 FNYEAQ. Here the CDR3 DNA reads TGTGCCAGCAGCCGGGGTAGGCCGGGGACGAACACCGGGGAGCTGTTTTTT. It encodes CASSRGRPGTNTGELFF.

The CDR3 is CASVQNANTGELFF. The CDR3 region has the DNA TGCGCCAGTGTCCAAAACGCGAACACCGGGGAGCTGTTTTTT. The chain is built from TRBV10-2 and TRBJ2-2, with D unresolved. The CDR3 length is 14 residues. V was clipped by 9 bases and J by 0 bases, with 11 bases between them. Germline values: CDR1 WSHSY, CDR2 SAAADI.

Written as DNA, the CDR3 is TGCGCCAGCAGCTTAGGTACTAGACAAGAGACCCAGTACTTC. It codes for CASSLGTRQETQYF. J is TRBJ2-5 and V is TRBV5-1; D may be TRBD2 (5 bases). The germline V gene encodes CDR1 SGHRS and CDR2 YFSETQ. The CDR3 spans 14 residues. V was shortened by 2 bases and J by 2 bases, with 10 bases between the two germline ends.

This CDR3 is CASSLTTSGGVYNEQFF. CDR3 nucleotides: TGTGCCAGCAGCTTAACAACTAGCGGGGGGGTGTACAATGAGCAGTTCTTC. V usage is TRBV7-3 and J usage is TRBJ2-1; 13 bases are a match to TRBD2. Germline assignment: CDR1 SGHTA and CDR2 FQGTGA. The junction had 3 bases not matched to a gene; V was cut back by 0 bases and J by 4 bases. The CDR3 runs to 17 residues. Combining the CDR3 with reference TRBV7-3 and TRBJ2-1 gives the whole variable domain GAGVSQTPSNKVTEKGKYVELRCDPISGHTALYWYRQSLGQGPEFLIYFQGTGAADDSGLPNDRFFAVRPEGSVSTLKIQRTERGDSAVYLCASSLTTSGGVYNEQFFGPGTRLTVL.